This TCR beta chain was profiled in a study of cytomegalovirus exposure and HLA in healthy donors. Study-level results: In a later analysis, most CMV-associated TCR beta chains appeared HLA-restricted. The authors reported that TCR beta sequences could predict HLA-A and HLA-B alleles. These predictions were accurate for most subjects in the first cohort. A few of the chains that were CMV-associated were confirmed in vitro to be specific for CMV antigens. In a later analysis, at a false discovery rate of 0.05, roughly 18,000 TCR beta sequences were associated with HLA alleles.

PCR involved 60 Vbeta and 13 Jbeta primers. Measured with immunoSEQ multiplex PCR; TCRdb has only the in-frame clones, and not every one. This table holds over 75,000 clones, 84% found once. As concerns this clone: The antigen remains undetermined.

CDR3 length: 14 amino acids. V lost 4 bases to trimming and J lost 6 bases, with 12 bases between them. Germline CDR1 is MDHEN and CDR2 is SYDVKM. The specimen sequenced was PBMCs. The clonotype originates from a woman aged 18-30 years in good health and CMV-seropositive. This sequence joins TRBV28 and TRBJ2-2; D unclear. The CDR3 reads CASSSLIYSGELFF. In nucleotides, the CDR3 is TGTGCCAGCAGTTCGCTAATTTATTCCGGGGAGCTGTTTTTT.